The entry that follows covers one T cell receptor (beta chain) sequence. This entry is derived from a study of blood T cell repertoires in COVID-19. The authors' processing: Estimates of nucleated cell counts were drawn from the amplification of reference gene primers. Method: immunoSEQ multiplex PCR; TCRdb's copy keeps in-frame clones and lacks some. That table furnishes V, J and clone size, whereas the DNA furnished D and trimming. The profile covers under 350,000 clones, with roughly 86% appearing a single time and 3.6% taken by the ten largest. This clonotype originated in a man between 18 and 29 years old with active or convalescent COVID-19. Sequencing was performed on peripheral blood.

DNA for the CDR3: TGTGCCAGCAGTCTGGGACAGGGGGCCTCCTACGAGCAGTACTTC. This codes for CASSLGQGASYEQYF. The rearrangement uses TRBV27 and TRBJ2-7; 12 bases match TRBD1. J gave up 0 bases and V 5 bases, and 2 bases lay outside the gene matches. The germline gives CDR1 MNHEY, CDR2 SMNVEV (reference sequence). The CDR3 length is 15 residues.